These 9 T cell receptor beta chains were all obtained from the same sample, sequenced in a study of a mutant IDH1 vaccine in newly diagnosed glioma. Sequenced by immunoSEQ multiplex PCR; TCRdb stores in-frame clones only, minus some. The sample has more than 35,000 clones; 80% to 90% are singletons. Their antigens remain unidentified. Time point of the sample: week 23, last vaccination. Each dose of the vaccine consisted of 300 ug of mutant IDH1 20-mer peptide, with topical imiquimod. This material consisted of PBMCs, taken from a glioma patient whose treatment included an IDH1 peptide vaccine. These receptors were obtained from a man aged 40-49 years with glioma.

The table lists this clone with a few counts. The chain has TRBV5-6 and TRBJ2-5; D unresolved. Trimming stripped 1 base from V and 3 bases from J, with 13 bases between. This CDR3 comprises 15 residues. Germline V gene lookup returns CDR1 SGHDT and CDR2 YYEEEE. CDR3 DNA sequence: TGTGCCAGCAGCTTGACACAGATTGGGGAAGAGACCCAGTACTTC. It is translated as CASSLTQIGEETQYF.

By sample fraction, this clone is medium-sized (0.01 to 0.1%). The V call is TRBV2, the J call TRBJ1-3; D unclear. Per germline, CDR1 SNHLY and CDR2 FYNNEI. V was cut by 4 bases and J by 0 bases, with 16 bases left in between. CDR3 length: 17 residues. The CDR3 loop reads CASSVSSQSISGNTIYF. For the CDR3, the DNA is TGTGCCAGCAGTGTCTCTTCTCAAAGCATCTCTGGAAACACCATATATTTT. The full variable domain, in which reference TRBV2 and TRBJ1-3 provide the parts outside the CDR3, is EPEVTQTPSHQVTQMGQEVILRCVPISNHLYFYWYRQILGQKVEFLVSFYNNEISEKSEIFDDQFSVERPDGSNFTLKIRSTKLEDSAMYFCASSVSSQSISGNTIYFGEGSWLTVV.

This chain uses TRBV7-9 with TRBJ2-7; D possibly corresponds to TRBD1 (5 bases). V gave up 5 bases and J gave up 4 bases, with 9 bases separating them. The V gene's germline CDR1 is SEHNR and CDR2 FQNEAQ (reference sequence). The CDR3 contains 12 residues. The CDR3 loop reads CASSPSGYEQYF. The CDR3 DNA sequence: TGTGCCAGCAGCCCCTCAGGGTACGAGCAGTACTTC.

V is TRBV9 and J is TRBJ2-5, with 7 bases fitting TRBD2. Germline V gene lookup returns CDR1 SGDLS and CDR2 YYNGEE. CDR3 length: 14 residues. Trimming cost V 0 bases and J 11 bases; bases outside gene matches: 10. The CDR3 DNA is TGTGCCAGCAGCGTAGCGTGGGAAGCGCGGGAGCAGTACTTC. Translated: CASSVAWEAREQYF.

This sequence joins TRBV30 and TRBJ2-3; D might be TRBD1 (5 bases). Trimming took off 2 bases at V and 0 bases at J, with 12 bases between the two ends. In germline, CDR1 is GTSNPN, CDR2 SVGIG (reference sequence). This CDR3 comprises 15 residues. The CDR3 DNA reads as TGTGCCTGGAGTCAGGGTCGGCACAGCACAGATACGCAGTATTTT. This encodes CAWSQGRHSTDTQYF.

The V gene is TRBV30, the J gene TRBJ2-5; D remains unclear. The J call may be wrong; the DNA end is better matched by TRBJ2-7. The CDR3 spans 12 residues. The germline V gene has CDR1 GTSNPN and CDR2 SVGIG (reference sequence). CDR3 DNA sequence: TGTGCCTGGATACAGAATCCCTACGAGCAGTACTTC. This translates into CAWIQNPYEQYF.

This clone appeared a few times. V is TRBV5-5 and J is TRBJ1-5; D unresolved. This CDR3 has 17 amino acids. Per germline, CDR1 SGHKS and CDR2 YYEKEE (reference sequence). The V end lost 4 bases, the J end lost 0 bases, and 17 bases lay between the germline ends. CDR3 amino acids: CASSLTMADYSNQPQHF. CDR3 nucleotide sequence: TGTGCCAGCAGCCTCACGATGGCAGACTATAGCAATCAGCCCCAGCATTTT. Full variable domain (missing parts from reference TRBV5-5 and TRBJ1-5): DAGVTQSPTHLIKTRGQQVTLRCSPISGHKSVSWYQQVLGQGPQFIFQYYEKEERGRGNFPDRFSARQFPNYSSELNVNALLLGDSALYLCASSLTMADYSNQPQHFGDGTRLSIL.

This chain uses TRBV4-3 with TRBJ1-5; D remains unclear. Germline CDR1 LGHNA, CDR2 YSLEER. The V end lost 1 base, the J end lost 1 base, and 14 bases lay between the germline ends. The CDR3 covers 17 residues. The chain's CDR3 is CASSQGIYGNSNQPQHF. DNA for the CDR3: TGCGCCAGCAGCCAAGGGATTTACGGCAACAGCAATCAGCCCCAGCATTTT.

The chain joins TRBV19 to TRBJ2-6, with 8 bases identical to TRBD1. V dropped 3 bases and J dropped 0; count of bases not matched to a gene: 10. This CDR3 is built from 19 residues. Germline V gene lookup returns CDR1 LNHDA and CDR2 SQIVND (reference sequence). The CDR3 sequence: CASSMGRDRSASGANVLTF. The CDR3 coding sequence is TGTGCCAGTAGTATGGGCCGGGACAGGTCCGCCTCTGGGGCCAACGTCCTGACTTTC.